Below are 21 T cell receptor beta chains sequenced from a single sample in a study of technical replicates of blood from a few donors (TCRdb year 2017). Libraries were made using the immunoSEQ multiplex PCR assay. The table was pulled from immuneACCESS by TCRdb, which kept in-frame rearrangements only. Such tables lose some clones; where checked, under half of the loss comes from unresolved V genes, and the rest has no known cause. The sample yields about 90,000 clones; 85% to 95% were counted once. Clones ranked in the top ten supply under 0.3% of the sample. Material: T cells isolated from PBMCs. The receptors derive from a human donor in good health.

J is TRBJ2-3 and V is TRBV9; possibly TRBD2 for D (6 bases). Trimming stripped 0 bases from V and 2 bases from J, with 13 bases between. This CDR3 region has 16 residues. CDR1 and CDR2 (germline): SGDLS, YYNGEE. The CDR3 sequence is CASSVGLATFTDTQYF. The CDR3 bases are TGTGCCAGCAGCGTAGGCCTAGCGACTTTCACAGATACGCAGTATTTT.

The chain employs TRBV30 and TRBJ1-6; maybe TRBD1 (5 bases). Between the trimmed V and J ends, which lost 2 bases and 6 bases, there was a span of 8 bases. CDR1 GTSNPN and CDR2 SVGIG come from the germline V gene (reference sequence). This CDR3 comprises 13 residues. This CDR3 reads CAWSPGLNSPLHF. In DNA, the CDR3 is TGTGCCTGGAGTCCGGGACTTAATTCACCCCTCCACTTT.

The chain employs TRBV6-1 and TRBJ2-2; D gene unclear. The germline V gene has CDR1 MNHNS and CDR2 SASEGT. V lost 5 bases, J lost 5 bases, and 9 bases lay in between. The CDR3 has 13 amino acids. This chain's CDR3 is CASSPGSTGELFF. CDR3 nucleotide sequence: TGTGCCAGCAGTCCGGGTTCTACCGGGGAGCTGTTTTTT.

This sequence joins TRBV11-1 and TRBJ2-3; 8 bases are shared with TRBD2. V lost 0 bases to trimming and J lost 0 bases; unmatched junction nucleotides: 5. The CDR3 consists of 17 residues. The V gene's germline CDR1 is SGHAT and CDR2 FQDESV (reference sequence). CDR3 sequence (DNA): TGTGCCAGCAGCTTAGCGGCACTAGCGGCAAGCACAGATACGCAGTATTTT. Amino acids: CASSLAALAASTDTQYF.

This clone was detected a few times. V is TRBV4-1 and J is TRBJ2-5; TRBD2 agrees at 11 bases. CDR1 is MGHRA, CDR2 YSYEKL, per germline. This CDR3 region has 14 residues. J gave up 5 bases and V 10 bases, and 9 bases lay outside the gene matches. The CDR3 loop is CANIAGGPAETQYF. CDR3 DNA: TGCGCCAACATAGCGGGAGGGCCGGCGGAGACCCAGTACTTC.

This chain connects TRBV11-3 to TRBJ2-3; D is perhaps TRBD2 (5 bases). The CDR3 runs to 14 residues. CDR1 is SGHNT, CDR2 YENEEA, per germline. The V end was cut by 5 bases, the J end by 4 bases, with 13 bases between. The CDR3 sequence is CASSPRRGSDTQYF. The DNA of the CDR3 is TGTGCCAGCAGCCCACGTCGGGGTTCAGATACGCAGTATTTT. Based on the CDR3 plus reference TRBV11-3 and TRBJ2-3, the full variable domain is EAGVVQSPRYKIIEKKQPVAFWCNPISGHNTLYWYLQNLGQGPELLIRYENEEAVDDSQLPKDRFSAERLKGVDSTLKIQPAELGDSAVYLCASSPRRGSDTQYFGPGTRLTVL.

The J gene is TRBJ2-3, the V gene TRBV15; 10 positions match TRBD2. There are 17 residues in the CDR3. V shed 4 bases, J shed 6 bases, and the junction held 13 bases outside the gene matches. Germline-derived CDR1 and CDR2 are LNHNV and YYDKDF (reference sequence). The CDR3 spells CATSTQREGPPGDTQYF. The CDR3 DNA follows: TGTGCCACCAGCACACAGCGGGAGGGCCCTCCGGGCGATACGCAGTATTTT. The full variable domain, completed using reference TRBV15 and TRBJ2-3, is DAMVIQNPRYQVTQFGKPVTLSCSQTLNHNVMYWYQQKSSQAPKLLFHYYDKDFNNEADTPDNFQSRRPNTSFCFLDIRSPGLGDTAMYLCATSTQREGPPGDTQYFGPGTRLTVL.

The count of this clone is one. CDR3 loop: CASSLISEAFF. CDR3 DNA: TGTGCCAGCAGCTTAATATCTGAAGCTTTCTTT. The V and J genes are TRBV7-2 and TRBJ1-1; unclear D gene. This CDR3 spans 11 amino acids. The V gene's germline CDR1 is SGHTA and CDR2 FQGNSA. The V end lost 2 bases, the J end lost 6 bases, and 4 bases lay between the germline ends.

The J gene is TRBJ2-3, the V gene TRBV10-1; D is ambiguous. This CDR3 contains 15 residues. The V end lost 3 bases, the J end lost 4 bases, and 14 bases lay between the germline ends. Germline CDR1 WNHNN, CDR2 SYGVQD (reference sequence). The CDR3 spells CASSDPLVRSDTQYF. As DNA, the CDR3 is TGCGCCAGCAGTGACCCTTTGGTGAGGTCAGATACGCAGTATTTT.

This rearrangement joins TRBV5-4 to TRBJ2-2; a possible D gene is TRBD2 (5 bases). The CDR3 is made up of 14 amino acids. Germline V gene data show CDR1 as SGHNT and CDR2 as YYREEE (reference sequence). Between the trimmed V and J ends, which lost 5 bases and 4 bases, there was a span of 12 bases. The CDR3 loop is CASSARAPTGELFF. For the CDR3, the DNA is TGTGCCAGCAGTGCGAGGGCCCCCACCGGGGAGCTGTTTTTT. The variable domain in full, completed from reference TRBV5-4 and TRBJ2-2, reads ETGVTQSPTHLIKTRGQQVTLRCSSQSGHNTVSWYQQALGQGPQFIFQYYREEENGRGNFPPRFSGLQFPNYSSELNVNALELDDSALYLCASSARAPTGELFFGEGSRLTVL.

The chain couples TRBV15 to TRBJ2-5; D gene unclear. The V gene's germline CDR1 is LNHNV and CDR2 YYDKDF (reference sequence). This CDR3 comprises 12 residues. V lost 4 bases and J lost 5, with 8 bases in between. The CDR3 DNA is TGTGCCACCAGCAACCTAACCGAGACCCAGTACTTC. This gives the protein CATSNLTETQYF.

The chain carries TRBV28 and TRBJ1-1; D unresolved. Germline CDR1 reads MDHEN; CDR2 reads SYDVKM. The CDR3 is made up of 13 amino acids. Trimming shortened V by 3 bases and J by 2 bases, and 7 bases separated the two germline ends. The CDR3 DNA reads TGTGCCAGCAGTTTCTACAGTAACACTGAAGCTTTCTTT. Its protein is CASSFYSNTEAFF.

The chain carries TRBV5-1 and TRBJ2-5, with TRBD2 identical over 10 bases. The CDR3 length is 15 residues. The ends lost 2 bases at V and 4 bases at J; junction bases unmatched: 5. CDR1 and CDR2 (germline): SGHRS, YFSETQ. CDR3 region: CASSLTSGDGETQYF. The CDR3 DNA reads as TGCGCCAGCAGCTTAACTAGCGGGGACGGAGAGACCCAGTACTTC.

This sequence joins TRBV14 and TRBJ2-7; the match to TRBD1 covers 8 bases. V was pared by 1 base and J by 0 bases, with 11 bases of the junction left unmatched. CDR3 length equals 18 residues. Germline assignment: CDR1 SGHDN and CDR2 FVKESK. The CDR3 coding sequence is TGTGCCAGCAGCCAAGGAGACAGGGGCAGGGGGAGCTCCTACGAGCAGTACTTC. Its protein is CASSQGDRGRGSSYEQYF.

The rearrangement links TRBV7-6 to TRBJ2-1; 12 nucleotides align to TRBD2. Per the germline V gene, CDR1 is SGHVS and CDR2 is FNYEAQ. Trimming cost V 5 bases and J 5 bases; bases outside gene matches: 4. This CDR3 is 15 amino acids long. The CDR3 DNA reads as TGTGCCAGCAGCCGCGGACTAGCGGGAAACAATGAGCAGTTCTTC. Encoded protein: CASSRGLAGNNEQFF.

The J gene is TRBJ1-2, the V gene TRBV27; TRBD1 is a possible D gene (5 bases). The CDR3 spans 12 residues. Germline CDR1 MNHEY, CDR2 SMNVEV (reference sequence). Trimming shortened V by 3 bases and J by 4 bases, and 6 bases separated the two germline ends. CDR3 DNA: TGTGCCAGCAGTTTTACAGGCTATGGCTACACCTTC. Its translation is CASSFTGYGYTF.

CDR3 in DNA: TGCGCCAGCAGAACGATGGGTCGACTAGCGGGCGAGCAGTACTTC. Its protein product is CASRTMGRLAGEQYF. V and J are TRBV10-2 and TRBJ2-7, with TRBD2 matching over 10 bases. The junction had 11 bases not matched to a gene; V was cut back by 6 bases and J by 6 bases. The CDR3 totals 15 residues. The germline V gene has CDR1 WSHSY and CDR2 SAAADI.

This rearrangement joins TRBV2 to TRBJ2-1; TRBD2 might be the D (6 bases). Between the trimmed V and J ends, which lost 5 bases and 0 bases, there was a span of 17 bases. CDR3 length: 17 amino acids. CDR1 SNHLY and CDR2 FYNNEI come from the germline V gene. The chain's CDR3 is CASSRGTSEHSYNEQFF. In DNA, the CDR3 is TGTGCCAGCAGTCGCGGGACTTCTGAACACTCCTACAATGAGCAGTTCTTC.

The rearrangement uses TRBV7-9 and TRBJ2-7, with 7 bases identical to TRBD2. The CDR3 runs 16 residues. Trimming took 1 base from V and 6 from J; bases not matched to a gene: 12. Germline loops: CDR1 SEHNR, CDR2 FQNEAQ (reference sequence). CDR3 sequence: CASSLVGRAVLREQYF. In DNA form, the CDR3 reads TGTGCCAGCAGCTTAGTTGGGAGGGCTGTCCTTCGCGAGCAGTACTTC.

This clone was seen a single time. The V and J genes are TRBV9 and TRBJ1-2; D unresolved. V was clipped by 0 bases and J by 0 bases, with 9 bases between them. The CDR3 is made up of 15 amino acids. The germline CDR1 and CDR2 sequences are SGDLS and YYNGEE. CDR3 in amino acids: CASSVGPLANYGYTF. As DNA, the CDR3 is TGTGCCAGCAGCGTAGGGCCTCTAGCTAACTATGGCTACACCTTC.

This chain connects TRBV6-4 to TRBJ2-1, with D tentatively TRBD1 (6 bases). Per the germline V gene, CDR1 is MRHNA and CDR2 is SNTAGT. Trimming stripped 5 bases from V and 3 bases from J, with 14 bases between. This CDR3 has 15 residues. This CDR3 is CASSSQGDRYNEQFF. DNA of the CDR3: TGTGCCAGCAGTTCACAGGGTGACCGCTACAATGAGCAGTTCTTC.